Presented here are 20 T cell receptor beta chains from one specimen sequenced in a study of blood T cell repertoires in COVID-19. Clones were read by immunoSEQ multiplex PCR, and TCRdb kept only the in-frame ones, dropping some. The sample has about 150,000 clones, about 85% seen once. Sequenced input: peripheral blood. All receptors derive from a woman aged 55-69 years with COVID-19, enrolled during active disease.

The genes are TRBV29-1 and TRBJ2-1, with 9 bases that match TRBD1. The V gene end was trimmed by 5 bases and the J gene end by 9 bases; junction bases not matched to a gene: 11. The CDR3 is 14 amino acids. Germline CDR1 SQVTM, CDR2 ANQGSEA. This CDR3 is CSVRKGQGGSEQFF. The CDR3 nucleotides are TGCAGCGTTCGAAAGGGACAGGGAGGGAGTGAGCAGTTCTTC.

This chain links TRBV5-1 with TRBJ2-3, with 9 positions matching TRBD2. V shed 0 bases, J shed 3 bases, and the junction held 5 bases outside the gene matches. The CDR3 runs to 16 residues. CDR1 and CDR2 from the germline V gene are SGHRS and YFSETQ. The CDR3 spells CASSLGFLAGTDTQYF. CDR3 DNA: TGCGCCAGCAGCTTGGGATTCCTAGCGGGAACAGATACGCAGTATTTT.

The chain joins TRBV7-3 to TRBJ2-1; 7 positions agree with TRBD1. V was clipped by 2 bases and J by 4 bases; unmatched bases: 2. CDR3 length: 14 amino acids. Germline values: CDR1 SGHTA, CDR2 FQGTGA. As DNA, the CDR3 is TGTGCCAGCAGCTTAGACAGGGCTTACAATGAGCAGTTCTTC. Encoded protein: CASSLDRAYNEQFF. Variable domain in full (rest from reference TRBV7-3 and TRBJ2-1): GAGVSQTPSNKVTEKGKYVELRCDPISGHTALYWYRQSLGQGPEFLIYFQGTGAADDSGLPNDRFFAVRPEGSVSTLKIQRTERGDSAVYLCASSLDRAYNEQFFGPGTRLTVL.

The rearrangement joins TRBV3-1 (or the pseudogene TRBV3-2) to TRBJ2-5; D is ambiguous. Germline-derived CDR1 and CDR2 are LGHDT and YNNKEL (reference sequence). The CDR3 is 14 residues long. The V end was cut by 4 bases, the J end by 2 bases, with 11 bases between. CDR3 DNA sequence: TGTGCCAGCAGCCCCCCGACTGCTCAAGAGACCCAGTACTTC. Translation gives CASSPPTAQETQYF.

The chain joins TRBV11-3 to TRBJ2-2; D gene ambiguous. The germline CDR1 and CDR2 sequences are SGHNT and YENEEA. V was shortened by 0 bases and J by 6 bases, with 8 bases between the two germline ends. This CDR3 has 14 residues. The CDR3 sequence: CASSLDDMAGELFF. The CDR3 nucleotides read TGTGCCAGCAGCTTAGACGACATGGCCGGGGAGCTGTTTTTT.

The chain uses TRBV15 and TRBJ2-5; perhaps TRBD1 as D (5 bases). V dropped 1 base and J dropped 1 base, with 7 bases sitting between them. The CDR3 runs to 14 residues. CDR1 is LNHNV, CDR2 YYDKDF, per germline (reference sequence). The CDR3 DNA reads as TGTGCCACCAGCAGAGCACAGGCCCAAGAGACCCAGTACTTC. This sequence encodes CATSRAQAQETQYF.

This chain links TRBV5-1 with TRBJ2-3, with 8 bases fitting TRBD1. CDR1 is SGHRS and CDR2 is YFSETQ in the germline V gene. The CDR3 extends over 18 amino acids. The V gene end was trimmed by 0 bases and the J gene end by 5 bases; junction bases not matched to a gene: 14. The CDR3 sequence: CASSLEGTGPSMGDTQYF. For the CDR3, the DNA is TGCGCCAGCAGCTTGGAGGGGACAGGTCCGTCTATGGGAGATACGCAGTATTTT.

The chain carries TRBV27 and TRBJ1-2, with D perhaps TRBD1 (5 bases). The CDR3 is made up of 14 amino acids. The germline V gene has CDR1 MNHEY and CDR2 SMNVEV (reference sequence). Trimming removed 8 bases from V and 0 bases from J, with 13 bases in between. CDR3 bases: TGTGCCAGCGGGCGGGACCGAACTAACTATGGCTACACCTTC. Its protein product is CASGRDRTNYGYTF.

To note about this clone: The sample carries other DNA sequences with the same CDR3. The gene calls are TRBV3-1 (or the pseudogene TRBV3-2) and TRBJ1-2, with D possibly being TRBD1 (6 bases). V was clipped by 4 bases and J by 7 bases, with 16 bases between them. CDR3 length equals 14 residues. In germline, CDR1 is LGHDT, CDR2 YNNKEL (reference sequence). The CDR3 DNA is TGTGCCAGCAGCCCCCGGGACACCCTCGGTGGCTACACCTTC. Translation gives CASSPRDTLGGYTF.

J is TRBJ1-1 and V is TRBV29-1, with D tentatively TRBD1 (5 bases). The germline gives CDR1 SQVTM, CDR2 ANQGSEA. There are 12 residues in the CDR3. V lost 5 bases to trimming and J lost 4 bases, with 11 bases between them. The CDR3, as DNA: TGCAGCGTTCAGGGCCCCCCCACTGAAGCTTTCTTT. Translation gives CSVQGPPTEAFF.

This chain links TRBV15 with TRBJ1-5; D gene ambiguous. Germline values: CDR1 LNHNV, CDR2 YYDKDF (reference sequence). Deletions cut 3 bases from V and 5 bases from J, with 8 bases between. The CDR3 runs to 13 residues. The CDR3 region has the DNA TGTGCCACCAGCAGTCGGGTTGATCAGCCCCAGCATTTT. Translation: CATSSRVDQPQHF. Filled out from reference TRBV15 and TRBJ1-5, the complete variable domain reads DAMVIQNPRYQVTQFGKPVTLSCSQTLNHNVMYWYQQKSSQAPKLLFHYYDKDFNNEADTPDNFQSRRPNTSFCFLDIRSPGLGDTAMYLCATSSRVDQPQHFGDGTRLSIL.

The chain links TRBV5-1 to TRBJ2-1; a possible D gene is TRBD2 (6 bases). V dropped 0 bases and J dropped 0 bases, with 10 bases sitting between them. Germline CDR1 SGHRS, CDR2 YFSETQ. This CDR3 is built from 16 residues. In DNA, the CDR3 is TGCGCCAGCAGCTTGGGCGGGACGGGCTCCTACAATGAGCAGTTCTTC. It specifies CASSLGGTGSYNEQFF. The full variable domain, rest sourced from reference TRBV5-1 and TRBJ2-1, is KAGVTQTPRYLIKTRGQQVTLSCSPISGHRSVSWYQQTPGQGLQFLFEYFSETQRNKGNFPGRFSGRQFSNSRSEMNVSTLELGDSALYLCASSLGGTGSYNEQFFGPGTRLTVL.

The genes are TRBV4-1 and TRBJ2-7, with 12 bases that match TRBD2. Germline assignment: CDR1 MGHRA and CDR2 YSYEKL. J lost 5 bases, V lost 3 bases, and 2 bases had no gene match. This CDR3 is 14 amino acids long. The CDR3 reads CASSQTSGSDEQYF. For the CDR3, the DNA is TGCGCCAGCAGCCAGACTAGCGGGAGTGACGAGCAGTACTTC.

V gene TRBV11-3 combines with J gene TRBJ2-1; 9 bases align to TRBD1. There are 17 residues in the CDR3. Germline V gene sequence: CDR1 SGHNT, CDR2 YENEEA. V lost 5 bases, J lost 7 bases, and 15 bases stayed unmatched. The CDR3 reads CASSTRAIQGAGNEQFF. The CDR3 DNA is TGTGCCAGCAGCACGCGGGCAATACAGGGGGCAGGGAATGAGCAGTTCTTC. Supplemented by reference TRBV11-3 and TRBJ2-1, the full variable domain reads EAGVVQSPRYKIIEKKQPVAFWCNPISGHNTLYWYLQNLGQGPELLIRYENEEAVDDSQLPKDRFSAERLKGVDSTLKIQPAELGDSAVYLCASSTRAIQGAGNEQFFGPGTRLTVL.

This chain joins TRBV7-9 and TRBJ2-7; 8 nucleotides line up with TRBD1. The CDR3 has 17 residues. J lost 3 bases, V lost 0 bases, and 10 bases had no gene match. Germline CDR1 SEHNR, CDR2 FQNEAQ (reference sequence). CDR3 in amino acids: CASSLASTGGLIYEQYF. The CDR3 DNA follows: TGTGCCAGCAGCTTAGCCTCAACAGGGGGTTTAATCTACGAGCAGTACTTC.

The rearrangement uses TRBV19 and TRBJ1-5, with D possibly TRBD1 on 6 matching bases. V lost 6 bases, J lost 0 bases, and 15 bases lay in between. The germline V gene has CDR1 LNHDA and CDR2 SQIVND (reference sequence). This CDR3 comprises 16 residues. DNA of the CDR3: TGTGCCAGTAGGGTACAGGGACGGGGTAGCAATCAGCCCCAGCATTTT. It translates to CASRVQGRGSNQPQHF.

CDR3 protein: CASSVSLQGSSYNSPLHF. In DNA form, the CDR3 reads TGTGCCAGTAGTGTCTCACTACAGGGGAGCTCCTATAATTCACCCCTCCACTTT. The genes are TRBV19 and TRBJ1-6; 7 bases line up with TRBD1. V gave up 5 bases and J gave up 0 bases; unmatched junction bases: 10. Germline CDR1 LNHDA, CDR2 SQIVND (reference sequence). The CDR3 length is 18 residues.

In DNA form, the CDR3 reads TGTGCCAGCAGTTCGGGACATTTAACTAATGAAAAACTGTTTTTT. It codes for CASSSGHLTNEKLFF. The chain joins TRBV6-5 to TRBJ1-4, with D perhaps matching TRBD1 (6 bases). The V and J ends lost 4 bases and 1 base respectively, with 10 bases between them. Germline CDR1 is MNHEY and CDR2 is SVGAGI. The length of the CDR3 is 15 residues.

This chain links TRBV10-2 with TRBJ1-4, with D unclear. CDR3 size: 12 residues. Germline loops: CDR1 WSHSY, CDR2 SAAADI. The V end lost 11 bases, the J end lost 1 base, and 8 bases lay between the germline ends. In nucleotides, the CDR3 is TGCGCCGTACAGAAAACTAATGAAAAACTGTTTTTT. The encoded protein is CAVQKTNEKLFF.

This chain uses TRBV11-2 with TRBJ1-3; 10 bases map to TRBD1. The CDR3 consists of 18 residues. V shed 6 bases, J shed 0 bases, and the junction held 11 bases outside the gene matches. Per the germline V gene, CDR1 is SGHAT and CDR2 is FQNNGV. In nucleotides, the CDR3 is TGTGCCAGCAGGCGGGGACAGGGGACGCTCTACTCTGGAAACACCATATATTTT. Encoded protein: CASRRGQGTLYSGNTIYF.